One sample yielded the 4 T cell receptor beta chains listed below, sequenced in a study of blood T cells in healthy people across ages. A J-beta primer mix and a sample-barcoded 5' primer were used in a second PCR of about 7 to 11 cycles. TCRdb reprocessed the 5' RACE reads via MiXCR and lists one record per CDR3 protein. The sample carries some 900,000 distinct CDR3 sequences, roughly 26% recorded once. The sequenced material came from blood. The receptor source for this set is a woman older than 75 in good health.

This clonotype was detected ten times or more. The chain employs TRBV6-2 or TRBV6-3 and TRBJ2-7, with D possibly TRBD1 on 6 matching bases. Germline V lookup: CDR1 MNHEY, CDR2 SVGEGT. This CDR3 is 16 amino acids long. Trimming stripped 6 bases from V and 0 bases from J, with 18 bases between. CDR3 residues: CASSQVPGHISYEQYF. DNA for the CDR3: TGTGCCAGCAGCCAAGTCCCGGGACACATCTCCTACGAGCAGTACTTC.

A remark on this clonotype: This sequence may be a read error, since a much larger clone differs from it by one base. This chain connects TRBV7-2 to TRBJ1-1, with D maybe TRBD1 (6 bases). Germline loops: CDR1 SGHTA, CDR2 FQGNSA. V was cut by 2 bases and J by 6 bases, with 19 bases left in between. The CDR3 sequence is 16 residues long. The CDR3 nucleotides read TGTGCCAGCAGCTTACTTGGGGCACAGGGCGACGCTGAAGCTTTCTTT. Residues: CASSLLGAQGDAEAFF.

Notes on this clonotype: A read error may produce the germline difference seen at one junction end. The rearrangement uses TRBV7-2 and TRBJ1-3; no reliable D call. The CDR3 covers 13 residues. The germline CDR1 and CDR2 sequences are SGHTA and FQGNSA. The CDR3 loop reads CGSSLAGGNTIYF. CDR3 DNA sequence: TGTGGCAGCAGCTTAGCGGGTGGAAACACCATATATTTT.

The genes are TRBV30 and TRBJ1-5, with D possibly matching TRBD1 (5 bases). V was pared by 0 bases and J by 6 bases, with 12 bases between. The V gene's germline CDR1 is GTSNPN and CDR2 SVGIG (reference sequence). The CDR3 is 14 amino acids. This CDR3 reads CAWSVGQGSQPQHF. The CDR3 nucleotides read TGTGCCTGGAGTGTAGGGCAGGGTAGTCAGCCCCAGCATTTT.